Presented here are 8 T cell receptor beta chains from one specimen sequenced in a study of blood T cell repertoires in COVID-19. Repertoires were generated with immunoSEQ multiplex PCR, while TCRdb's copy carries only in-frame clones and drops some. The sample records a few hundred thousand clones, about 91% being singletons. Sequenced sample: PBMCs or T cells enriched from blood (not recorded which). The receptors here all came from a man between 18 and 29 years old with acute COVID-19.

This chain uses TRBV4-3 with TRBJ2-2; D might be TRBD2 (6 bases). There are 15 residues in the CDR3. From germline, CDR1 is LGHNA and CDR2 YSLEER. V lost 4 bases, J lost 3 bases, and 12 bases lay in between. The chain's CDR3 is CASSPRGSDTGELFF. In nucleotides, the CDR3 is TGCGCCAGCAGCCCTCGGGGGAGTGACACCGGGGAGCTGTTTTTT.

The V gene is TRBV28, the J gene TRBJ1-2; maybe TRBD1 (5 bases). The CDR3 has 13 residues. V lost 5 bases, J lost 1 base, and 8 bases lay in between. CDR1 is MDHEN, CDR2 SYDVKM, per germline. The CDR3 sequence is CASSTGRNYGYTF. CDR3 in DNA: TGTGCCAGCAGTACAGGCCGTAACTATGGCTACACCTTC.

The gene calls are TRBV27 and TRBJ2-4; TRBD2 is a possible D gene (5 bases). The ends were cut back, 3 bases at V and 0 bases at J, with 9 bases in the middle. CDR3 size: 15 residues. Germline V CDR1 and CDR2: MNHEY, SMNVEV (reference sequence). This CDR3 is CASSFRGIAKNIQYF. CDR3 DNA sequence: TGTGCCAGCAGTTTCCGAGGGATAGCCAAAAACATTCAGTACTTC.

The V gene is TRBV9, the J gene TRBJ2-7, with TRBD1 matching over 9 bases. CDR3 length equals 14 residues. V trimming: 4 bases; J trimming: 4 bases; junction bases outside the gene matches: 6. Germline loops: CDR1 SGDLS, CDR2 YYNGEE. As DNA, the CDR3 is TGTGCCAGCAGCTCAGGACAGGGGCTGTACGAGCAGTACTTC. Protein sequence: CASSSGQGLYEQYF.

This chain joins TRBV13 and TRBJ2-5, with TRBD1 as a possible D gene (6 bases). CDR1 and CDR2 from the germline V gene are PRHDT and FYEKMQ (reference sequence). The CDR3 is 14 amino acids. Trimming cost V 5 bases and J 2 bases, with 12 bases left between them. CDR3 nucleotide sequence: TGTGCCAGCAGCACCGGACAGTATCAAGAGACCCAGTACTTC. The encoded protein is CASSTGQYQETQYF.

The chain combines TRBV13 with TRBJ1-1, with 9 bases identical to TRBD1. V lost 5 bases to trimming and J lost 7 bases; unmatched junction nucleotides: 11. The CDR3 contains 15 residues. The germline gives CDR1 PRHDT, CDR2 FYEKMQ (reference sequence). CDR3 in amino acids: CASSRNRGQYGEAFF. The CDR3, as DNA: TGTGCCAGCAGCCGGAACAGGGGGCAGTACGGTGAAGCTTTCTTT.

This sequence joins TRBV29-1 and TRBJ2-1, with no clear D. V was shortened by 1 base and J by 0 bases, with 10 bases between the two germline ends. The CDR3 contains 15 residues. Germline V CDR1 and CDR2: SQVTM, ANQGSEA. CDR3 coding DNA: TGCAGCGTTGAAGCGGGTAGGAGCTCCTACAATGAGCAGTTCTTC. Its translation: CSVEAGRSSYNEQFF.

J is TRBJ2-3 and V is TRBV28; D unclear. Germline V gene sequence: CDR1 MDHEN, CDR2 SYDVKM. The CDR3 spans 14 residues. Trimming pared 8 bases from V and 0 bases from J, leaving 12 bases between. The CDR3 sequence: CASRSTHSTDTQYF. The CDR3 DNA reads TGTGCCAGCCGGTCTACCCACAGCACAGATACGCAGTATTTT.